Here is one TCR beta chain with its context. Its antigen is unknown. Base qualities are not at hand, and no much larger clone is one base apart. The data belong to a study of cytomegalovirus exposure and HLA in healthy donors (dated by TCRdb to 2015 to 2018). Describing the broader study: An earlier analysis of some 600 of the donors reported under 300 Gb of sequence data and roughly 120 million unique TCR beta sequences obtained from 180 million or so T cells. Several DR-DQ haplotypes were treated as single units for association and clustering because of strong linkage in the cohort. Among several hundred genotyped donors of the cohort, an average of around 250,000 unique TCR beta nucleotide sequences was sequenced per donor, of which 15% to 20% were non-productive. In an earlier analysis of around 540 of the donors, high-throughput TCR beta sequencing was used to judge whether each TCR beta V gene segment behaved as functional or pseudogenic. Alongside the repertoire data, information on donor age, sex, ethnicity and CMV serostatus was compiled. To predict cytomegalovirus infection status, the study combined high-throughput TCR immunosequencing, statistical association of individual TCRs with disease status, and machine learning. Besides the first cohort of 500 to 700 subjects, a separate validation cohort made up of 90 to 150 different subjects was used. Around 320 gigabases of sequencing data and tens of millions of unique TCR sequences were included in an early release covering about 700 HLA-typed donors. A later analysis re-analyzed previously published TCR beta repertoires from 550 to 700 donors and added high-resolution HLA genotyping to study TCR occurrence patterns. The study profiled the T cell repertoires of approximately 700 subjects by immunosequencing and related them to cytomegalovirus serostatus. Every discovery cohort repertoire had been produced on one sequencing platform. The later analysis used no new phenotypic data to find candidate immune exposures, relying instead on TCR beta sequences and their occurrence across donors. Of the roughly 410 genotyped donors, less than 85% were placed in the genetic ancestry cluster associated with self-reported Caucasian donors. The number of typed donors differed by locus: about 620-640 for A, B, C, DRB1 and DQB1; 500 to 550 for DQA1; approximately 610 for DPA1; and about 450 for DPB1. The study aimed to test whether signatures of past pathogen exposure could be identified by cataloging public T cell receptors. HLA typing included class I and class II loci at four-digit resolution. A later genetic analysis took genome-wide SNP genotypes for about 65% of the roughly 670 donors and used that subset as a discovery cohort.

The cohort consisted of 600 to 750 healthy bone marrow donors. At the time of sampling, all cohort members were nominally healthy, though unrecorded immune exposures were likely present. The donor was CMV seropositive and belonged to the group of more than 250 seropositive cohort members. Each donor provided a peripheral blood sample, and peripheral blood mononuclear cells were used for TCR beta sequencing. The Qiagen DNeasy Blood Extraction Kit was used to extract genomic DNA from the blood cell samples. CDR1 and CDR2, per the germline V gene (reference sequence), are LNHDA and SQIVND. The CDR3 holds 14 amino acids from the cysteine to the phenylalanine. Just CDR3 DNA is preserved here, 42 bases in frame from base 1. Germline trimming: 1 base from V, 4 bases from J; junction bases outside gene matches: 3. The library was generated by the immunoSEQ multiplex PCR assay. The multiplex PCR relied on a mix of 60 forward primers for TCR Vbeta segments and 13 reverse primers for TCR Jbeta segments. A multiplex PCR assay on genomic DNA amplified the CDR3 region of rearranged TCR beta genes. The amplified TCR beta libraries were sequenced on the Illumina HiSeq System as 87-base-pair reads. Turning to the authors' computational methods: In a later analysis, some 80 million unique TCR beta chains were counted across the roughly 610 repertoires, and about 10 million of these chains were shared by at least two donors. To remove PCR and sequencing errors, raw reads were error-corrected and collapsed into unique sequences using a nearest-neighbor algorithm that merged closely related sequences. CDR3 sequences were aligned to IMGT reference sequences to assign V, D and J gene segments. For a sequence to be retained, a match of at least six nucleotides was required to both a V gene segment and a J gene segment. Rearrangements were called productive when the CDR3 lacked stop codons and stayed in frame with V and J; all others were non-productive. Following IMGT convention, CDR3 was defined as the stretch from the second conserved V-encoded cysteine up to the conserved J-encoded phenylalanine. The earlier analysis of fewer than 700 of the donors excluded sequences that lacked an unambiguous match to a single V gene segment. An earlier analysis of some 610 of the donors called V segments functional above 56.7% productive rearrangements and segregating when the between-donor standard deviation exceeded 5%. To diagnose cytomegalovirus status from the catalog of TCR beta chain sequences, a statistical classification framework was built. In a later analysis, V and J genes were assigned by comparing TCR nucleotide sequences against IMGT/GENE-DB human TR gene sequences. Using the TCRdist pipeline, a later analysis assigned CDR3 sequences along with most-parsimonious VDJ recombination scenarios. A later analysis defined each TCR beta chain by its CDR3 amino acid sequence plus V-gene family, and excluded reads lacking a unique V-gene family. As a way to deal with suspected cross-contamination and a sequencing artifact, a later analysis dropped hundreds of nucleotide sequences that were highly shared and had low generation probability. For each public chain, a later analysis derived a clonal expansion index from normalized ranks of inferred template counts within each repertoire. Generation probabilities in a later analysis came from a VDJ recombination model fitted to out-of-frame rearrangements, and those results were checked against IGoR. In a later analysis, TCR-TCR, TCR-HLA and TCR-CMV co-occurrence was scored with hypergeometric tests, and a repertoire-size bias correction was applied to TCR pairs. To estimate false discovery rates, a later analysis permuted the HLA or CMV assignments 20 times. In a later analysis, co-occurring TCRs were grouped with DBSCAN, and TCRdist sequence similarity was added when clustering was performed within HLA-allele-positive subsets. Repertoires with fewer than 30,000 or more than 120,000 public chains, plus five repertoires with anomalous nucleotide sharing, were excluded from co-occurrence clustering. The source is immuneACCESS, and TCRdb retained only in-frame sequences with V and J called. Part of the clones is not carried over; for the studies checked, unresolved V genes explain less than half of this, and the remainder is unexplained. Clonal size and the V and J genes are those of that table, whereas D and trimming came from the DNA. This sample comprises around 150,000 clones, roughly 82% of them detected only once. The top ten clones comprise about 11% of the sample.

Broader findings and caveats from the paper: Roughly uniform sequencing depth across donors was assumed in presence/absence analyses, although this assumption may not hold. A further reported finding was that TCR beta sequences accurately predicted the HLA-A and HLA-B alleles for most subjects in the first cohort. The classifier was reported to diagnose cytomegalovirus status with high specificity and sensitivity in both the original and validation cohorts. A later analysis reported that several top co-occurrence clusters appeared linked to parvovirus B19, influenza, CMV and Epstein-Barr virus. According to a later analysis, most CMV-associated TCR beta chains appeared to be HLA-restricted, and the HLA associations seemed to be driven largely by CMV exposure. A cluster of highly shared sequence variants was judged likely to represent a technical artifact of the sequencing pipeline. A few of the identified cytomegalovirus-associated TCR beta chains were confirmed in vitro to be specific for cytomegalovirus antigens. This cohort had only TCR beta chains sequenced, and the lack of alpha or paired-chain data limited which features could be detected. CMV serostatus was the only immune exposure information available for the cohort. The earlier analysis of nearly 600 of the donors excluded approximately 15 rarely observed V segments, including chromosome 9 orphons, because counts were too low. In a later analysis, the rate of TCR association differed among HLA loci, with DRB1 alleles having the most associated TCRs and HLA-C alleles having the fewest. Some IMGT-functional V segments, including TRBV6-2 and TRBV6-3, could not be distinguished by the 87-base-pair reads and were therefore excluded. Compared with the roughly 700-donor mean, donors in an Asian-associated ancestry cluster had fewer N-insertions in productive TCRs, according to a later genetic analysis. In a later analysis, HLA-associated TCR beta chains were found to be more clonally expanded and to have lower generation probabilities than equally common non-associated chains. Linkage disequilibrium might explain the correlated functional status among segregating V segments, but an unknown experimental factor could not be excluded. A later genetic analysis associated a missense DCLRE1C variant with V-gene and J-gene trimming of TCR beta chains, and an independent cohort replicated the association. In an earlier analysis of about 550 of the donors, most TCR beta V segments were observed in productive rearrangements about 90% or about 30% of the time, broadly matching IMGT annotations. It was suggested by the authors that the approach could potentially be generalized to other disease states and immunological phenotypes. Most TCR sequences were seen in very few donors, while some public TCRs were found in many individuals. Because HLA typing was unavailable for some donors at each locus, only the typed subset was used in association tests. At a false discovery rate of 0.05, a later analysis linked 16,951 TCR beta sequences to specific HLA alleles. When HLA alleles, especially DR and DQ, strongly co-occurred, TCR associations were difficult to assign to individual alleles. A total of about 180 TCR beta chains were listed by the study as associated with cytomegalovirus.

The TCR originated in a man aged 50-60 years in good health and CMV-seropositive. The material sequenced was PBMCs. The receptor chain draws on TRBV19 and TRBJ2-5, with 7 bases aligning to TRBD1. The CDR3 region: CASSIGQGGETQYF. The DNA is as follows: TGTGCCAGTAGTATAGGACAGGGTGGAGAGACCCAGTACTTC.